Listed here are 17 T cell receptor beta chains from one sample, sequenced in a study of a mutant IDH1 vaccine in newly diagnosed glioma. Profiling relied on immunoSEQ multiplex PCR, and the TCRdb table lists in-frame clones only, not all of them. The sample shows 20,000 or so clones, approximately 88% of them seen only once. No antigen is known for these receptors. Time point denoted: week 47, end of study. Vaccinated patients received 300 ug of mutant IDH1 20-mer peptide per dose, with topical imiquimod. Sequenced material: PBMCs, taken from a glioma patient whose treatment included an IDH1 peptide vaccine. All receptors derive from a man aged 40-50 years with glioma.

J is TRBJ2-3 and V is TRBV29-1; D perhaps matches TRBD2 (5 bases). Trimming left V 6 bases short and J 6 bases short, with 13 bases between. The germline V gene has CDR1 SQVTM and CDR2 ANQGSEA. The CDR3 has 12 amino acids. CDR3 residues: CSVRARLDTQYF. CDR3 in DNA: TGCAGCGTGCGGGCCCGGCTTGATACGCAGTATTTT.

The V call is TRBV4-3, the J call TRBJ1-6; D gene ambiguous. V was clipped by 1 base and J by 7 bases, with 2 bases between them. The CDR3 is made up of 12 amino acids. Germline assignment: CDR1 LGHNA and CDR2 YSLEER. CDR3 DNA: TGCGCCAGCAGCCAAGGGAATTCACCCCTCCACTTT. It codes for CASSQGNSPLHF.

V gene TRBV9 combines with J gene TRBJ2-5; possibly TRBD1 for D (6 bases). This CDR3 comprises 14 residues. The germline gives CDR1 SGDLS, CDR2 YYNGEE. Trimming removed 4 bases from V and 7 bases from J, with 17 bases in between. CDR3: CASSPRTDLGTQYF. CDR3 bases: TGTGCCAGCAGCCCCCGGACAGATTTGGGGACCCAGTACTTC.

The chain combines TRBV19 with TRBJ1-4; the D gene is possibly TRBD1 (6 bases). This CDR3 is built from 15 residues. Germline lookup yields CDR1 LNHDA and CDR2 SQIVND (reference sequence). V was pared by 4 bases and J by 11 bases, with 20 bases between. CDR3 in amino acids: CASSRSGQGRGKLFF. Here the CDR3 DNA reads TGTGCCAGTAGTAGATCGGGTCAGGGGAGAGGGAAACTGTTTTTT.

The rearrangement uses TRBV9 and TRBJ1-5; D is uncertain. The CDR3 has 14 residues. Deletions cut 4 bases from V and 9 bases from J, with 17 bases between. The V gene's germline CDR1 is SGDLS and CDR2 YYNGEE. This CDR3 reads CASSQTIGWGPQHF. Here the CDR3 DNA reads TGTGCCAGCAGCCAAACGATAGGGTGGGGGCCCCAGCATTTT.

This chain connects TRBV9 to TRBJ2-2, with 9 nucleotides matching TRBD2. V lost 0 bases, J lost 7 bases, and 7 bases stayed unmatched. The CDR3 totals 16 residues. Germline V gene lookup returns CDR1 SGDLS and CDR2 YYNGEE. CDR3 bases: TGTGCCAGCAGCGTAGAGATAGCGGGAGTTGTCGGGGAGCTGTTTTTT. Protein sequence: CASSVEIAGVVGELFF.

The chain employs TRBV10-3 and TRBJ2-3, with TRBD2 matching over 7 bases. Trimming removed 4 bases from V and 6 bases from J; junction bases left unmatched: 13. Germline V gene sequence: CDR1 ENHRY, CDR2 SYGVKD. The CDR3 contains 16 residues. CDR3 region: CAISVSFSGWGDTQYF. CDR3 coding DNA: TGTGCCATCAGTGTTTCCTTTAGCGGGTGGGGTGATACGCAGTATTTT.

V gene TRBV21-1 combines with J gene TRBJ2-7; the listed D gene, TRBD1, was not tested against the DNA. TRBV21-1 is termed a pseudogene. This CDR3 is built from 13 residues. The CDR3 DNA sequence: TGTGCCAGCAGCAGGTCCAGGGTCTACGAGCAGTACTTC. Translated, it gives CASSRSRVYEQYF.

CDR3 in DNA: TGTGCCAGCACCCGTCGGGGGAAGGAGCAGTACTTC. It encodes CASTRRGKEQYF. This sequence joins TRBV28 and TRBJ2-7; maybe TRBD2 (6 bases). Trimming cost V 7 bases and J 7 bases, with 14 bases left between them. Germline V lookup: CDR1 MDHEN, CDR2 SYDVKM. This CDR3 contains 12 residues.

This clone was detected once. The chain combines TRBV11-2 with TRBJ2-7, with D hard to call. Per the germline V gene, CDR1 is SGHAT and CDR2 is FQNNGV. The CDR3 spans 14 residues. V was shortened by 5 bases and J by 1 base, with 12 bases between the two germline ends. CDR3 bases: TGTGCCAGCAGCAGAGGATTTTCTTCCTACGAGCAGTACTTC. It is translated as CASSRGFSSYEQYF. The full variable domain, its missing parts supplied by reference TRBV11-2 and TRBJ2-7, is EAGVAQSPRYKIIEKRQSVAFWCNPISGHATLYWYQQILGQGPKLLIQFQNNGVVDDSQLPKDRFSAERLKGVDSTLKIQPAKLEDSAVYLCASSRGFSSYEQYFGPGTRLTVT.

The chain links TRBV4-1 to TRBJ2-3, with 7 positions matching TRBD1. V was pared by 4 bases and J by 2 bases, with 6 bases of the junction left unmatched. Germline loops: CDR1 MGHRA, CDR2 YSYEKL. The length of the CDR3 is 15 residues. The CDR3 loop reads CASSRQGQYTDTQYF. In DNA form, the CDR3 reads TGCGCCAGCAGCCGACAGGGACAATACACAGATACGCAGTATTTT.

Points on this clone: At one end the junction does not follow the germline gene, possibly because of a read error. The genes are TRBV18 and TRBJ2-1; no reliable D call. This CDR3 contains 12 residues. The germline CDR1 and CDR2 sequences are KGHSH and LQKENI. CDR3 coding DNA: TGTGCCAGCTCATACTCCTACAATGAGCGGTTCTTC. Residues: CASSYSYNERFF.

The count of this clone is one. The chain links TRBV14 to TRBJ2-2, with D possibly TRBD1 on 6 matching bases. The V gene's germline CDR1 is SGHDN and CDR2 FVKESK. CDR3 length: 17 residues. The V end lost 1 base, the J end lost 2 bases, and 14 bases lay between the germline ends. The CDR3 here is CASSQGNRVGNTGELFF. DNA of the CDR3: TGTGCCAGCAGCCAAGGGAACAGGGTAGGAAACACCGGGGAGCTGTTTTTT.

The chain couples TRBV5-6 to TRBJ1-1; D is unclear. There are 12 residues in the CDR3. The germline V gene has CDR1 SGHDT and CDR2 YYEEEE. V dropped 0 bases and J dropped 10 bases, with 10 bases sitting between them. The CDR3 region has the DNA TGTGCCAGCAGCTTGGAGCAGAGAAGAGCTTTCTTT. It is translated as CASSLEQRRAFF. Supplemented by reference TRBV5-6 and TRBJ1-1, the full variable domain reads DAGVTQSPTHLIKTRGQQVTLRCSPKSGHDTVSWYQQALGQGPQFIFQYYEEEERQRGNFPDRFSGHQFPNYSSELNVNALLLGDSALYLCASSLEQRRAFFGQGTRLTVV.

The CDR3 is CASSSTGVSYGYTF. Written as DNA, the CDR3 is TGCGCCAGCAGCTCGACAGGGGTTTCCTATGGCTACACCTTC. The rearrangement links TRBV5-1 to TRBJ1-2; TRBD1 agrees at 8 bases. Germline CDR1 is SGHRS and CDR2 is YFSETQ. The CDR3 covers 14 residues. Germline trimming cut 3 bases from V and 4 bases from J; bases unmatched to any gene: 5.

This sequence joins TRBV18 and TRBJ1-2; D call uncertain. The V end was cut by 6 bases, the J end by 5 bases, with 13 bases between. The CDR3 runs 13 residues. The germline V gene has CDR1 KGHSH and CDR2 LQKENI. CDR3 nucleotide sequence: TGTGCCAGCTCGACCACAGCTTTATATGGCTACACCTTC. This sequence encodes CASSTTALYGYTF.

CDR3 bases: TGTGCCAGCAGTATCCCAGGGTCCTATGGCTACACCTTC. This codes for CASSIPGSYGYTF. The genes are TRBV6-1 and TRBJ1-2, with D possibly being TRBD1 (5 bases). V lost 5 bases and J 4 bases, leaving 11 bases between the germline ends. Germline loops: CDR1 MNHNS, CDR2 SASEGT. The CDR3 runs to 13 residues.